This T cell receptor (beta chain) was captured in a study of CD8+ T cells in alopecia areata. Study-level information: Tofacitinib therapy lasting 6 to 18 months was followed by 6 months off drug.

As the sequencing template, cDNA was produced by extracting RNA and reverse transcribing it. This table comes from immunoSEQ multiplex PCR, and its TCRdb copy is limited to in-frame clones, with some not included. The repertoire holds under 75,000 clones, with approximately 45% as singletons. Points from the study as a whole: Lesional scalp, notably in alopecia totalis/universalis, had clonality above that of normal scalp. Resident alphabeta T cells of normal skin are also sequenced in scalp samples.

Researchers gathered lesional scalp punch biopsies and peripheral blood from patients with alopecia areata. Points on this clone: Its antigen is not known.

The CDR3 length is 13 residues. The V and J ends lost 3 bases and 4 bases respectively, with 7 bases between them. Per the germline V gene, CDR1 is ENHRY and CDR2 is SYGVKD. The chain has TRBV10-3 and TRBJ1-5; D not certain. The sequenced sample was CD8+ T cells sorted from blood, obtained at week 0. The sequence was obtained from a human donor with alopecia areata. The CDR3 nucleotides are TGTGCCATCAGTGATTCGAAGAATCAGCCCCAGCATTTT. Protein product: CAISDSKNQPQHF.